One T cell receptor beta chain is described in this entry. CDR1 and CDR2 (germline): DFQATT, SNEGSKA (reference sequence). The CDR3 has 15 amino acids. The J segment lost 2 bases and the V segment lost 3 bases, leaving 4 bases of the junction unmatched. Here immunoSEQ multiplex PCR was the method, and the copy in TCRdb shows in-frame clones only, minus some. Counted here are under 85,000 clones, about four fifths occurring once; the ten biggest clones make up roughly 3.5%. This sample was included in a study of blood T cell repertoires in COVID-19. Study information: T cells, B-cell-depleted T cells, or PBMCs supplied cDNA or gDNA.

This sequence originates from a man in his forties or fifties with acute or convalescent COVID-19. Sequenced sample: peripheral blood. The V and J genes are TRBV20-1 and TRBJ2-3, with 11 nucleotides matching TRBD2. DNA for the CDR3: TGCAGTGCTAGTAGGACTAGCGGGCACACAGATACGCAGTATTTT. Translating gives CSASRTSGHTDTQYF.